Reported below is one T cell receptor (beta chain). This CDR3 has 12 residues. The V and J ends lost 9 bases and 10 bases respectively, with 13 bases between them. Germline lookup yields CDR1 SNHLY and CDR2 FYNNEI. The data derive from a study of blood T cell repertoires in COVID-19. Study details: Italy, Spain and the United States were the sources of the convalescent and acute COVID-19 samples. PBMCs, B-cell-depleted T cells, or T cells provided the cDNA or gDNA that made up the material.

Per the study methods: Cell counts per sample came from amplifying reference gene primers. Method: immunoSEQ multiplex PCR; TCRdb's copy keeps in-frame clones and lacks some. V and J calls and clone size are given by that table; D and trimming were obtained from the DNA. Here the sample spans some 59,000 clones, 70% to 90% being singletons. The sample taken for sequencing was peripheral blood. V gene TRBV2 combines with J gene TRBJ1-6, with D perhaps matching TRBD1 (6 bases). The receptor's source is a man aged 60 to 69 with acute or convalescent COVID-19. The CDR3 is CASRQVKSPLHF. CDR3 DNA: TGTGCCAGTCGACAGGTTAAGTCACCCCTCCACTTT. Combining the CDR3 with reference TRBV2 and TRBJ1-6 gives the whole variable domain EPEVTQTPSHQVTQMGQEVILRCVPISNHLYFYWYRQILGQKVEFLVSFYNNEISEKSEIFDDQFSVERPDGSNFTLKIRSTKLEDSAMYFCASRQVKSPLHFGNGTRLTVT.